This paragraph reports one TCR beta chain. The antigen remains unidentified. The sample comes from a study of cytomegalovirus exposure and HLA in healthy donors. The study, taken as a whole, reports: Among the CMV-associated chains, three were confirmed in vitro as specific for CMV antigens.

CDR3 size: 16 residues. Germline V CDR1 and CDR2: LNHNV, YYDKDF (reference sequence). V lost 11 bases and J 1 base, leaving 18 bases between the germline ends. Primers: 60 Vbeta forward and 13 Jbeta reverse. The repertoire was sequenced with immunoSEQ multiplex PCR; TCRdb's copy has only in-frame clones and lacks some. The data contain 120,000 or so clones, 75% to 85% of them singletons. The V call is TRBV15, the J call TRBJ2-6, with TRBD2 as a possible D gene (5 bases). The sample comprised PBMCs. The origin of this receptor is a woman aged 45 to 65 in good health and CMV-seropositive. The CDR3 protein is CAVGPGLLSGANVLTF. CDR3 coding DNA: TGTGCCGTAGGCCCGGGGTTACTATCTGGGGCCAACGTCCTGACTTTC.